These 2 T cell receptor beta chains share one sample of origin, sequenced in a study of radiotherapy plus CTLA-4 blockade in lung cancer. Sequenced by immunoSEQ multiplex PCR; TCRdb stores in-frame clones only, minus some. The sample lists 40,000 to 45,000 clones; 55% to 80% were seen once. The sample in question was peripheral blood, obtained from a patient treated with radiotherapy plus ipilimumab. Receptors were obtained from a human donor with non-small cell lung cancer who had a partial response to radiotherapy plus ipilimumab.

The V and J genes are TRBV30 and TRBJ2-7, with a tentative D call TRBD2 (5 bases). Germline CDR1 is GTSNPN and CDR2 is SVGIG (reference sequence). The CDR3 totals 13 residues. Between the trimmed V and J ends, which lost 2 bases and 7 bases, there was a span of 15 bases. CDR3 bases: TGTGCCTGGAGTCCTTTCGGACGGGGTGAGCAGTACTTC. It codes for CAWSPFGRGEQYF.

The sample holds a few counts of this clone. V is TRBV4-1 and J is TRBJ2-3; D gene unclear. CDR3 length: 17 amino acids. Trimming shortened V by 1 base and J by 5 bases, and 19 bases separated the two germline ends. Germline CDR1 is MGHRA and CDR2 is YSYEKL. This CDR3 reads CASSQVLTFSRGDTQYF. The CDR3 DNA reads TGCGCCAGCAGCCAAGTTCTGACGTTCTCAAGAGGAGATACGCAGTATTTT.